The clone carrying this T cell receptor (beta chain) was found a few times. The sample comes from a study of shared clonotypes between healthy human individuals. This table comes from immunoSEQ multiplex PCR, and its TCRdb copy is limited to in-frame clones, with some not included. This repertoire shows fewer than 400,000 clones, over 65% found once; its top ten account for 9% to 12%. All donors qualified as healthy HIV-negative adults and had experienced no recent acute infections or vaccinations. Between the trimmed V and J ends, which lost 9 bases and 0 bases, there was a span of 7 bases. Per germline, CDR1 MDHEN and CDR2 SYDVKM. The CDR3 covers 12 residues.

This sequence was found in a man aged 25-40 years in good health. The specimen sequenced was memory CD4+ T cells sorted from blood. The sample's subset: CD45RA-negative fraction. V usage is TRBV28 and J usage is TRBJ2-3; D gene uncertain. DNA of the CDR3: TGTGCCAGTTATTCTAGCACAGATACGCAGTATTTT. Its protein is CASYSSTDTQYF.